A selection of T cell receptor beta chains follows, all from one sample in a study of blood T cell repertoires in COVID-19. Sequencing was performed with immunoSEQ multiplex PCR; in TCRdb, only in-frame clones are kept and a portion is missing. The sample consists of roughly 150,000 clones, approximately 86% of them appearing once. Sequenced sample: peripheral blood. The source is a woman between 65 and 79 years old with acute or convalescent COVID-19. The CDR3 runs from the conserved cysteine through the conserved F or W.

V gene: TRBV4-1
CDR3 protein: CASSPRRGLTNNEQFF

V gene: TRBV6-5
CDR3 protein: CASSLSGSANEKLFF

V gene: TRBV5-1
CDR3 protein: CASRRDGLSYEQYF

V gene: TRBV2
CDR3 protein: CASSEVKAGGQPQHF

V gene: TRBV21-1
CDR3 protein: CASSKKGSDRDTQYF

V gene: TRBV19
CDR3 protein: CASSSPGGLVTGNTIYF

V gene: TRBV19
CDR3 protein: CASSSRIVNYGYTF

V gene: TRBV21-1
CDR3 protein: CASSKDPLAGFRGDTQYF

V gene: TRBV4-3
CDR3 protein: CASSQGQLIAAGELFF

V gene: TRBV5-4
CDR3 protein: CASSLPGRLNTGELFF

V gene: TRBV9
CDR3 protein: CASSVEVGGPYNEQFF

V gene: TRBV27
CDR3 protein: CASSDPGQGGVGNQPQHF

V gene: TRBV19
CDR3 protein: CASTGGISYNSPLHF

V gene: TRBV19
CDR3 protein: CASSTKQGAPHYNEQFF

V gene: TRBV28
CDR3 protein: CASSLLRDSFYNEQFF

V gene: TRBV19
CDR3 protein: CASSQGTNYGYTF

V gene: TRBV28
CDR3 protein: CASRSSPEKLFF

V gene: TRBV2
CDR3 protein: CASRDRDRAYEQYF

V gene: TRBV2
CDR3 protein: CASSDRTDSGWTF

V gene: TRBV5-1
CDR3 protein: CASSLGTGSSPLHF

V gene: TRBV2
CDR3 protein: CASSTTGNTEAFF

V gene: TRBV19
CDR3 protein: CASSIDWQKNIQYF

V gene: TRBV11-2
CDR3 protein: CASSQGTSETGELFF

V gene: TRBV28
CDR3 protein: CASTLTDSFNEKLFF

V gene: TRBV24-1
CDR3 protein: CATSDRSSGGALEQFF

V gene: TRBV19
CDR3 protein: CASSIMRTGGERGNQPQHF

V gene: TRBV19
CDR3 protein: CASSTTTGGFRQPQHF

V gene: TRBV24-1
CDR3 protein: CATSGASKDTQYF

V gene: TRBV4-3
CDR3 protein: CASSQEGWGTGSGYTF

V gene: TRBV15
CDR3 protein: CATSREEGWGYTF

V gene: TRBV5-4
CDR3 protein: CASSRGTGGEGYTF

V gene: TRBV5-6
CDR3 protein: CASSHFEGPPNQPQHF

V gene: TRBV2
CDR3 protein: CASSAVYSNQPQHF

V gene: TRBV7-7
CDR3 protein: CASSLGDTGNTEAFF

V gene: TRBV5-1
CDR3 protein: CASSPSGSDNYGYTF

V gene: TRBV19
CDR3 protein: CASSASPGAGGYTF

V gene: TRBV29-1
CDR3 protein: CSVGDRARQFF

V gene: TRBV5-1
CDR3 protein: CASSLAVLAGGNYNEQFF

V gene: TRBV28
CDR3 protein: CASRPERILNTGELFF

V gene: TRBV5-1
CDR3 protein: CASSPAGGISYEQYF

V gene: TRBV9
CDR3 protein: CASSVGLGQGEKLFF